The sequence of this T cell receptor beta chain was determined in a study of blood T cell repertoires in COVID-19. Study as a whole: The origin of the acute and convalescent COVID-19 samples was the United States, Italy and Spain. T cells, B-cell-depleted T cells, or PBMCs supplied cDNA or gDNA.

In the original analysis: Scientists estimated how many nucleated cells there were by amplifying reference gene primers. TCRdb's copy holds only in-frame clones and misses some; the assay was immunoSEQ multiplex PCR. The V and J calls and clone size are taken from that table; D and trimming were inferred from the DNA. The sample lists 60,000 or so clones; roughly nine tenths were seen once. This CDR3 is 15 amino acids long. Trimming at V came to 7 bases and at J to 3 bases, leaving 11 bases not matched to a gene. Germline V CDR1 and CDR2: MNHNY, SVGAGI (reference sequence). J is TRBJ2-7 and V is TRBV6-6, with 8 bases aligning to TRBD1. Sequenced input: peripheral blood. The receptor was isolated from a woman in her seventies with active COVID-19. The CDR3 sequence is CASTSFGTGHYEQYF. CDR3 DNA: TGTGCCAGCACCTCCTTCGGGACAGGACACTACGAGCAGTACTTC.